These 24 T cell receptor beta chains were all obtained from the same sample, sequenced in a study of T cell repertoires and Cas9 in healthy adults. The table came from immunoSEQ multiplex PCR; TCRdb's copy has only in-frame clones and leaves some out. Of around 23,000 clones detected, 85% to 95% appear once; the ten largest clones hold roughly 0.78%. The source material was CD4+ effector T cells (CD127+, CD25-, CD137-, CD154-) from PBMCs; culture status not recorded. The origin of the receptors is a human donor in good health.

CDR3 amino acids: CASSTLDRGREQYV. The CDR3 region has the DNA TGTGCCAGCAGCACACTGGACAGGGGGCGCGAGCAGTACGTC. V gene TRBV11-2 combines with J gene TRBJ2-7; TRBD1 agrees at 11 bases. CDR3 length: 14 amino acids. Germline V gene sequence: CDR1 SGHAT, CDR2 FQNNGV. With V trimmed by 5 bases and J by 6 bases, 6 bases remained unmatched.

The V call is TRBV5-3, the J call TRBJ2-7; 9 bases line up with TRBD1. TRBV5-3 is noted as an ORF with a role that remains uncertain. The ends lost 9 bases at V and 10 bases at J; junction bases unmatched: 23. CDR3 length: 16 residues. The CDR3 region is CAMPGQGVASDWGQYF. The CDR3 DNA sequence: TGTGCCATGCCGGGACAGGGCGTTGCTAGTGATTGGGGTCAGTACTTC.

CDR3 in DNA: TGTGCCAGCAGCCTCGGACTACAAGAGACCCAGTACTTC. The encoded protein is CASSLGLQETQYF. The chain couples TRBV11-3 to TRBJ2-5; weak D call: TRBD2 (6 bases). Deletions cut 5 bases from V and 2 bases from J, with 9 bases between. CDR1 SGHNT and CDR2 YENEEA come from the germline V gene. The CDR3 length is 13 residues.

In DNA form, the CDR3 reads TGTGCCATCAGTTTACAAGTCTATAATTCACCCCTCCACTTT. Its protein is CAISLQVYNSPLHF. The genes are TRBV10-3 and TRBJ1-6; no clear D. V was pared by 5 bases and J by 3 bases, with 8 bases between. The CDR3 has 14 residues. Per the germline V gene, CDR1 is ENHRY and CDR2 is SYGVKD.

The gene calls are TRBV4-3 and TRBJ1-2; TRBD1 might be the D (5 bases). This CDR3 has 15 amino acids. Trimming removed 0 bases from V and 7 bases from J, with 15 bases in between. CDR1 and CDR2 from the germline V gene are LGHNA and YSLEER. The CDR3 DNA reads as TGCGCCAGCAGCCAAGATTCGGGCAGGGAGGGTGGCTACACCTTC. Translating it yields CASSQDSGREGGYTF.

The chain joins TRBV5-6 to TRBJ2-1, with 8 nucleotides matching TRBD2. The CDR3 covers 12 residues. CDR1 is SGHDT and CDR2 is YYEEEE in the germline V gene. The V and J ends lost 2 bases and 14 bases, in that order; junction bases with no gene match: 6. Here the CDR3 reads CASSLRGLEEFF. The CDR3 DNA reads TGTGCCAGCAGCTTACGGGGACTAGAGGAGTTCTTC.

This chain uses TRBV7-9 with TRBJ1-1; D might be TRBD1 (6 bases). CDR1 and CDR2 (germline): SEHNR, FQNEAQ (reference sequence). The CDR3 covers 15 residues. V gave up 2 bases and J gave up 3 bases, with 13 bases separating them. The CDR3 coding sequence is TGTGCCAGCAGCTTAACGCAGGGGAGGGACACTGAAGCTTTCTTT. This encodes CASSLTQGRDTEAFF.

This rearrangement joins TRBV6-6 to TRBJ2-1, with TRBD2 matching 7 bases. CDR1 is MNHNY and CDR2 is SVGAGI in the germline V gene (reference sequence). The V and J ends lost 2 bases and 10 bases, in that order; junction bases with no gene match: 8. CDR3 size: 14 residues. DNA of the CDR3: TGTGCCAGCAGTTACGGGTCGAGCGGGGAAGAGCAGTTCTTC. Amino acid sequence: CASSYGSSGEEQFF.

J is TRBJ1-4 and V is TRBV27, with D maybe TRBD1 (5 bases). Trimming took off 4 bases at V and 10 bases at J, with 16 bases between the two ends. Germline V gene data show CDR1 as MNHEY and CDR2 as SMNVEV (reference sequence). CDR3 length equals 14 residues. CDR3 coding DNA: TGTGCCAGCAGTTCCCCCGACTGGGGGGGAAAACTGTTTTTT. It specifies CASSSPDWGGKLFF.

The chain recombines TRBV15 with TRBJ2-7; no firm D call. The V and J ends lost 0 bases and 4 bases respectively, with 4 bases between them. CDR1 is LNHNV, CDR2 YYDKDF, per germline (reference sequence). The CDR3 sequence is 12 residues long. The CDR3 sequence: CATSRDGYEQYF. Written as DNA, the CDR3 is TGTGCCACCAGCAGAGACGGATACGAGCAGTACTTC. Drawing the rest from reference TRBV15 and TRBJ2-7, the complete variable domain is DAMVIQNPRYQVTQFGKPVTLSCSQTLNHNVMYWYQQKSSQAPKLLFHYYDKDFNNEADTPDNFQSRRPNTSFCFLDIRSPGLGDTAMYLCATSRDGYEQYFGPGTRLTVT.

The CDR3 nucleotides read TGTGCCAGCAGTGAAGCTTGGACAGCGAACACCGGGGAGCTGTTTTTT. This translates into CASSEAWTANTGELFF. This chain connects TRBV6-1 to TRBJ2-2; TRBD1 might be the D (6 bases). The CDR3 runs 16 residues. Germline V lookup: CDR1 MNHNS, CDR2 SASEGT. V lost 0 bases to trimming and J lost 0 bases, with 8 bases between them.

This clone came up a few times. V usage is TRBV11-2 and J usage is TRBJ1-2; 7 nucleotides match TRBD1. The CDR3 spans 15 residues. CDR1 and CDR2 from the germline V gene are SGHAT and FQNNGV. J lost 4 bases, V lost 6 bases, and 11 bases had no gene match. The CDR3 reads CASSGVRDSFYGYTF. The CDR3 bases are TGTGCCAGCAGTGGCGTTAGGGACAGCTTCTATGGCTACACCTTC.

This sequence joins TRBV28 and TRBJ2-1; D might be TRBD2 (6 bases). This CDR3 has 17 amino acids. Germline V gene data show CDR1 as MDHEN and CDR2 as SYDVKM. The V gene lost 8 bases and the J gene lost 4 bases, with 24 bases spanning the gap. The CDR3 reads CASPAAGTLPAYNEQFF. The CDR3 DNA is TGTGCCAGCCCGGCGGCGGGGACCCTCCCGGCTTACAATGAGCAGTTCTTC.

The rearrangement uses TRBV6-5 and TRBJ2-5; tentatively, D is TRBD1 or TRBD2 (5 bases each). The germline V gene encodes CDR1 MNHEY and CDR2 SVGAGI. The V gene lost 6 bases and the J gene lost 1 base, with 15 bases spanning the gap. The CDR3 is made up of 15 amino acids. In DNA, the CDR3 is TGTGCCAGCAGAACCCGAGCCGGGGCCCAAGAGACCCAGTACTTC. Protein: CASRTRAGAQETQYF.

The gene calls are TRBV28 and TRBJ2-5, with 9 bases lining up with TRBD1. The CDR3 runs 19 residues. From germline, CDR1 is MDHEN and CDR2 SYDVKM. The ends lost 6 bases at V and 4 bases at J; junction bases unmatched: 21. CDR3 loop: CASSTEGVSGTGIRETQYF. CDR3 sequence (DNA): TGTGCCAGCAGCACCGAAGGGGTATCCGGGACAGGGATTCGAGAGACCCAGTACTTC.

The chain joins TRBV27 to TRBJ1-2; D gene ambiguous. Trimming shortened V by 7 bases and J by 6 bases, and 18 bases separated the two germline ends. Germline loops: CDR1 MNHEY, CDR2 SMNVEV (reference sequence). This CDR3 has 14 residues. The CDR3 DNA is TGTGCCAGCAAATACGTGGGGAGGGAAGATGGCTACACCTTC. Its translation: CASKYVGREDGYTF.

This clone was detected a few times. The CDR3 sequence is CASSEEKGLAGESSYEQYV. In DNA, the CDR3 is TGTGCCAGCAGTGAGGAGAAGGGACTAGCGGGAGAAAGCTCCTACGAGCAGTACGTC. The chain recombines TRBV9 with TRBJ2-7; the match to TRBD2 covers 14 bases. Per the germline V gene, CDR1 is SGDLS and CDR2 is YYNGEE. The CDR3 consists of 19 residues. The V and J ends lost 5 bases and 0 bases, in that order; junction bases with no gene match: 13.

V gene TRBV4-2 combines with J gene TRBJ2-3; 7 bases match TRBD2. With 4 bases clipped from V and 4 bases from J, the junction kept 17 bases outside the gene matches. The CDR3 extends over 18 amino acids. The germline V gene encodes CDR1 LGHNA and CDR2 YNFKEQ. The CDR3 coding sequence is TGTGCCAGCAGCCCTCATTATGGGAGGGCCGTTGGATCAGATACGCAGTATTTT. It specifies CASSPHYGRAVGSDTQYF.

The chain combines TRBV28 with TRBJ2-7, with a weak D call TRBD1 (5 bases). The CDR3 runs 14 residues. Germline CDR1 MDHEN, CDR2 SYDVKM. V lost 4 bases and J 2 bases, leaving 12 bases between the germline ends. The CDR3 here is CASSWVGAPYEQYV. CDR3 nucleotide sequence: TGTGCCAGCAGTTGGGTAGGGGCCCCCTACGAGCAGTACGTC.

The chain uses TRBV28 and TRBJ1-1; 9 bases match TRBD1. J was trimmed by 1 base and V by 5 bases; bases with no gene match: 11. The CDR3 loop spans 17 amino acids. The germline gives CDR1 MDHEN, CDR2 SYDVKM. The CDR3 bases are TGTGCCAGCAGTCCCCCCGGGACAGGGTGGGGGAACACTGAAGCTTTCTTT. Translated: CASSPPGTGWGNTEAFF.

This chain links TRBV30 with TRBJ2-7; 11 bases agree with TRBD2. J was trimmed by 2 bases and V by 7 bases; bases with no gene match: 4. Germline lookup yields CDR1 GTSNPN and CDR2 SVGIG (reference sequence). The CDR3 loop spans 13 amino acids. CDR3 bases: TGTGCCTCCCGACTAGCGGGAACCTACGAGCAGTACTTC. Protein sequence: CASRLAGTYEQYF.

This chain links TRBV27 with TRBJ1-4; 10 bases agree with TRBD1. Germline V gene lookup returns CDR1 MNHEY and CDR2 SMNVEV (reference sequence). This CDR3 is built from 17 residues. Trimming removed 6 bases from V and 5 bases from J; junction bases left unmatched: 12. CDR3 coding DNA: TGTGCCAGCAGATTTAACGCGGGACAGGGGATCAATGAAAAACTGTTTTTT. Its protein product is CASRFNAGQGINEKLFF.

The chain uses TRBV30 and TRBJ1-1, with D perhaps TRBD1 (6 bases). The V gene lost 3 bases and the J gene lost 7 bases, with 12 bases spanning the gap. The CDR3 is 12 residues long. CDR1 GTSNPN and CDR2 SVGIG come from the germline V gene (reference sequence). CDR3 sequence reads: CAWSGGRGEAFF. CDR3 bases: TGTGCCTGGAGCGGGGGGCGCGGTGAAGCTTTCTTT.

The chain links TRBV15 to TRBJ2-3; D gene unclear. With 0 bases removed from V and 7 bases from J, the gap between germline ends came to 5 bases. Germline values: CDR1 LNHNV, CDR2 YYDKDF (reference sequence). This CDR3 spans 12 amino acids. The CDR3 coding sequence is TGTGCCACCAGCAGAGATTCCTATACGCAGTATTTT. Protein: CATSRDSYTQYF.